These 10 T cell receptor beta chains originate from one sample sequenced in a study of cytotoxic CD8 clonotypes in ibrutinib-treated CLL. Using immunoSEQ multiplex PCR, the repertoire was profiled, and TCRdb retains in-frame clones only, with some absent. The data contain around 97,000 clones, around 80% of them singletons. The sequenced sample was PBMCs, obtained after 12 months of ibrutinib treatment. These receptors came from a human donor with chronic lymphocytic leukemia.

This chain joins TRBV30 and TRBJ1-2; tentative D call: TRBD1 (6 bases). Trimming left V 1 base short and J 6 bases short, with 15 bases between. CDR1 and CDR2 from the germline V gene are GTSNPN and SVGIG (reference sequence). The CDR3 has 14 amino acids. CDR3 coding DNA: TGTGCCTGGAGTGCCGGGAGGGGGGCTGATGGCTACACCTTC. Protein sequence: CAWSAGRGADGYTF. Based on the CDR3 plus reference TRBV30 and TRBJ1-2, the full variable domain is SQTIHQWPATLVQPVGSPLSLECTVEGTSNPNLYWYRQAAGRGLQLLFYSVGIGQISSEVPQNLSASRPQDRQFILSSKKLLLSDSGFYLCAWSAGRGADGYTFGSGTRLTVV.

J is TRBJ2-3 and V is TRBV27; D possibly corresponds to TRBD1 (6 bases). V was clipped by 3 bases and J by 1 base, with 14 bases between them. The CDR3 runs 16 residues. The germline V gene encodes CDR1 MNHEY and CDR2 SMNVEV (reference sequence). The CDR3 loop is CASSFGYRVGTDTQYF. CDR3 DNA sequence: TGTGCCAGCAGTTTTGGGTACAGGGTTGGCACAGATACGCAGTATTTT.

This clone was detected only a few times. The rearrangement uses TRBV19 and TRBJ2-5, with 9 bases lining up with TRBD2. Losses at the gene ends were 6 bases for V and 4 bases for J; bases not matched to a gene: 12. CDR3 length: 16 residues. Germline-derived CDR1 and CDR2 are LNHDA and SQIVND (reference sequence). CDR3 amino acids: CASSRGRGGALETQYF. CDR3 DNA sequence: TGTGCCAGTAGCCGGGGCCGCGGGGGGGCCCTAGAGACCCAGTACTTC.

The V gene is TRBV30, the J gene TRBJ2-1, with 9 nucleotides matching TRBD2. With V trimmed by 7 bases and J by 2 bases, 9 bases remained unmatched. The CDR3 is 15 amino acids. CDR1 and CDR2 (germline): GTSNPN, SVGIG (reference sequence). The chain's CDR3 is CAFASAGGAYNEQFF. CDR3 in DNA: TGTGCCTTCGCCAGTGCGGGGGGGGCCTACAATGAGCAGTTCTTC. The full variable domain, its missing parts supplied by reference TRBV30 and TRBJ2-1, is SQTIHQWPATLVQPVGSPLSLECTVEGTSNPNLYWYRQAAGRGLQLLFYSVGIGQISSEVPQNLSASRPQDRQFILSSKKLLLSDSGFYLCAFASAGGAYNEQFFGPGTRLTVL.

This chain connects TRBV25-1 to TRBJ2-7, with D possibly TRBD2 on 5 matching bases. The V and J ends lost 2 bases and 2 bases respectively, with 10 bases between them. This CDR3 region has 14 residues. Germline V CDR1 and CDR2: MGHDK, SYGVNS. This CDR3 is CASSEGGVTYEQYF. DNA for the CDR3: TGTGCCAGCAGTGAAGGAGGTGTGACCTACGAGCAGTACTTC.

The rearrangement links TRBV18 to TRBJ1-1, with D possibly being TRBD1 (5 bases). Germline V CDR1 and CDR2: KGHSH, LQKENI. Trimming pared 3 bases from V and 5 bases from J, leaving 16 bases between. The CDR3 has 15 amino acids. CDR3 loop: CASSPGTYGGTEAFF. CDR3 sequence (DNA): TGTGCCAGCTCACCGGGGACCTACGGGGGGACTGAAGCTTTCTTT.

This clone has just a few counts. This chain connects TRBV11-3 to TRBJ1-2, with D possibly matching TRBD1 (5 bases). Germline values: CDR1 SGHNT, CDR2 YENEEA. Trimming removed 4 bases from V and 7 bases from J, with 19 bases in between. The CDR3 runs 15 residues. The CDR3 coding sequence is TGTGCCAGCAGCTCCACGGGAGGGGTAGGCTCTGGCTACACCTTC. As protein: CASSSTGGVGSGYTF.

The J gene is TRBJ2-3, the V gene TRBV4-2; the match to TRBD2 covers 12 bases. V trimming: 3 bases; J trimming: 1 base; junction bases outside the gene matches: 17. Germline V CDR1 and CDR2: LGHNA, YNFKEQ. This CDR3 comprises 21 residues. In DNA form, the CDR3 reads TGTGCCAGCAGCCACCCAGACTCCGGAACTAGCGGGGGGATAGGCACAGATACGCAGTATTTT. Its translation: CASSHPDSGTSGGIGTDTQYF.

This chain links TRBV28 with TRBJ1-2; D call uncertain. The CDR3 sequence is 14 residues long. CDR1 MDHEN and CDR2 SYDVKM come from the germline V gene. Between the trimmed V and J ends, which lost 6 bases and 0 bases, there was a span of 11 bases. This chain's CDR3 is CASSPTDPNYGYTF. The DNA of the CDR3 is TGTGCCAGCAGCCCGACGGATCCTAACTATGGCTACACCTTC.

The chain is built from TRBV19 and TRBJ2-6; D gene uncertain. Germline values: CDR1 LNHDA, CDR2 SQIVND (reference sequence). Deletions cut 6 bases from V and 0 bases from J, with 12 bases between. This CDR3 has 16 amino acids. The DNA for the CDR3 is TGTGCCAGTAGATGGAGTACGGACTCTGGGGCCAACGTCCTGACTTTC. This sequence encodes CASRWSTDSGANVLTF.